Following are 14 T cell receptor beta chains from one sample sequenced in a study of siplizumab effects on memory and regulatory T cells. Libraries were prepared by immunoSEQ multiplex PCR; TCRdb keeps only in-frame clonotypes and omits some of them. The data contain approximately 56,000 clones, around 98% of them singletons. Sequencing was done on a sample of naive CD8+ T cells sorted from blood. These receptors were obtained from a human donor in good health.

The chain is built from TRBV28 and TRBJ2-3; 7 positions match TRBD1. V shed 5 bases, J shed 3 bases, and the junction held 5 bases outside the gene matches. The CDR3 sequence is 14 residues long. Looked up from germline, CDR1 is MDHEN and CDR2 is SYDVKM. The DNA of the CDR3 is TGTGCCAGCAGTGAGGGACAGCTAACAGATACGCAGTATTTT. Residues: CASSEGQLTDTQYF.

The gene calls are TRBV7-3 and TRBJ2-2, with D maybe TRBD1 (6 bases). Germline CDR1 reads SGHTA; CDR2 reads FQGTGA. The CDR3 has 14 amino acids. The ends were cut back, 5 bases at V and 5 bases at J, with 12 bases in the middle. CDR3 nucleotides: TGTGCCAGCAGCCCGACAGGAGGAACCGGGGAGCTGTTTTTT. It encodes CASSPTGGTGELFF.

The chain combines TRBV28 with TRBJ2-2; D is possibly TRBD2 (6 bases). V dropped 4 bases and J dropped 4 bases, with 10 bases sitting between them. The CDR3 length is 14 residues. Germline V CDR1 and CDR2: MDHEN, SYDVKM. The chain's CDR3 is CASSSDYSTGELFF. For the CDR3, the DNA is TGTGCCAGCAGTTCGGACTATTCCACCGGGGAGCTGTTTTTT.

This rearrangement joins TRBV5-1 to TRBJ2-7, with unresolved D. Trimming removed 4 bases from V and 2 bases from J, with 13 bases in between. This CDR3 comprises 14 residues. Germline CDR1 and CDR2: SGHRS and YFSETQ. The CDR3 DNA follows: TGCGCCAGCAGCCCGACCCAGGAGACCTACGAGCAGTACTTC. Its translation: CASSPTQETYEQYF.

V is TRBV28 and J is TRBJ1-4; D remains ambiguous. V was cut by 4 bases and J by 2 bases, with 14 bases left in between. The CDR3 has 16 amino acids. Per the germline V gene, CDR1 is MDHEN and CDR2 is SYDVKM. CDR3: CASSSTVTRTNEKLFF. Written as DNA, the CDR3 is TGTGCCAGCAGTTCCACGGTGACACGTACTAATGAAAAACTGTTTTTT.

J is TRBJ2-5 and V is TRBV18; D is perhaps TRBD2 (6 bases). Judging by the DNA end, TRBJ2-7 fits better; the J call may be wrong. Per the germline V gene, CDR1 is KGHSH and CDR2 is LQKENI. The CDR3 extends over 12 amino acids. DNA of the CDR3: TGTGCCAGCTCACCGGGGGGTGACGAGCAGTACTTC. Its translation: CASSPGGDEQYF.

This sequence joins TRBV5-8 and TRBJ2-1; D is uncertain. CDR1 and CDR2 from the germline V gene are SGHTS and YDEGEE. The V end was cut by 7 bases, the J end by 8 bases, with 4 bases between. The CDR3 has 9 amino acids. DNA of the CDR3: TGTGCCAGCCCGGATGAGCAGTTCTTC. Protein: CASPDEQFF.

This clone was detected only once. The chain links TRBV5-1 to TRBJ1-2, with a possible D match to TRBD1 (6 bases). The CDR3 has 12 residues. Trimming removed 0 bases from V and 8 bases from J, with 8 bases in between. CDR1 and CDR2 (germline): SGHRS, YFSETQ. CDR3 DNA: TGCGCCAGCAGCTTGGAAGGGGGAGGCTACACCTTC. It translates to CASSLEGGGYTF.

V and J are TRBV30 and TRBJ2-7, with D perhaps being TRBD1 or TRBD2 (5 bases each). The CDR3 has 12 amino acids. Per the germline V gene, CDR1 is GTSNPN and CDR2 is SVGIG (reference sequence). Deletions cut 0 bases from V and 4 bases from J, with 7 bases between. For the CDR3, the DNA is TGTGCCTGGAGTGTAGAGGGGTACGAGCAGTACTTC. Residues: CAWSVEGYEQYF.

The CDR3 here is CAWSVGDGANVLTF. The CDR3 bases are TGTGCCTGGAGTGTCGGGGACGGGGCCAACGTCCTGACTTTC. The chain carries TRBV30 and TRBJ2-6; D could derive from TRBD1 or TRBD2 (5 bases each). Germline values: CDR1 GTSNPN, CDR2 SVGIG (reference sequence). Deletions cut 0 bases from V and 4 bases from J, with 7 bases between. CDR3 length equals 14 residues.

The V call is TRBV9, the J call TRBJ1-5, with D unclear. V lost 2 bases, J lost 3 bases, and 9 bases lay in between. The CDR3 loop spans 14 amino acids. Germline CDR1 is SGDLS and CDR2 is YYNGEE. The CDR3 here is CASSVGSVNQPQHF. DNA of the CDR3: TGTGCCAGCAGCGTTGGCAGTGTCAATCAGCCCCAGCATTTT.

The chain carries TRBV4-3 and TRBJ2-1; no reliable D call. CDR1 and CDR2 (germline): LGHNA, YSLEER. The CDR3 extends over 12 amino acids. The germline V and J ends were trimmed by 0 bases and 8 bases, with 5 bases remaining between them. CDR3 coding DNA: TGCGCCAGCAGCCAAGATGGTGATGAGCAGTTCTTC. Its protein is CASSQDGDEQFF.

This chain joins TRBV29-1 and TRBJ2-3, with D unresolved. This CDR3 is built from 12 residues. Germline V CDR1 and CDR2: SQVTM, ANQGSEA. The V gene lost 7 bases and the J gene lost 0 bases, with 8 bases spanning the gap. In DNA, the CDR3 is TGCAGCGGGACCACTAGCACAGATACGCAGTATTTT. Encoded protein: CSGTTSTDTQYF.

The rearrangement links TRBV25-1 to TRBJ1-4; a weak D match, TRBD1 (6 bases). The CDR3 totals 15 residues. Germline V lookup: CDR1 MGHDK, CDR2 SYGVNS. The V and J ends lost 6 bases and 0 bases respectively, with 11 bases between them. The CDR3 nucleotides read TGTGCCAGCAGCACCGGGACAACAACTAATGAAAAACTGTTTTTT. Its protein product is CASSTGTTTNEKLFF.